Listed below are T cell receptor beta chains from one sample, sequenced in a study of blood T cell repertoires in COVID-19. Data came from immunoSEQ multiplex PCR; TCRdb stores just in-frame clones and leaves some out. This table holds 150,000 to 250,000 clones, 70% to 80% found once. The sample consisted of peripheral blood. The receptors were gathered from a woman aged 40 to 55 with COVID-19, enrolled during active disease. Each CDR3 is given with its conserved first and last residue. The D gene is left open where the match is weak.

V gene: TRBV5-4
J gene: TRBJ2-7
D gene: TRBD2
CDR3 protein: CASSLTSGTYEQYF

V gene: TRBV7-9
J gene: TRBJ2-3
D gene: TRBD2
CDR3 protein: CASSLGTSADTQYF

V gene: TRBV10-2
J gene: TRBJ1-5
D gene: .
CDR3 protein: CASSDGQSRGQPQHF

V gene: TRBV27
J gene: TRBJ2-1
D gene: .
CDR3 protein: CASSLRDRVASGRGGPYNEQFF

V gene: TRBV19
J gene: TRBJ2-5
D gene: .
CDR3 protein: CASSVTGETQYF

V gene: TRBV11-1
J gene: TRBJ1-1
D gene: TRBD1
CDR3 protein: CASSRRQGGTEAFF

V gene: TRBV30
J gene: TRBJ1-2
D gene: TRBD1
CDR3 protein: CAWSSDRVGGYTF

V gene: TRBV4-2
J gene: TRBJ1-1
D gene: .
CDR3 protein: CASSQDSGGNTEAFF

V gene: TRBV4-3
J gene: TRBJ1-1
D gene: TRBD1
CDR3 protein: CASSQDEDRPDTEAFF

V gene: TRBV6-2/TRBV6-3
J gene: TRBJ1-2
D gene: .
CDR3 protein: CASSRHGGYTF

V gene: TRBV9
J gene: TRBJ1-6
D gene: .
CDR3 protein: CASSAMPGEYSPLHF

V gene: TRBV11-2
J gene: TRBJ1-2
D gene: TRBD1
CDR3 protein: CASSQMSGTGVSEGYTF

V gene: TRBV5-1
J gene: TRBJ2-1
D gene: .
CDR3 protein: CASSFSGANNEQFF

V gene: TRBV5-1
J gene: TRBJ2-2
D gene: .
CDR3 protein: CASSLSGEELFF

V gene: TRBV30
J gene: TRBJ2-1
D gene: TRBD2
CDR3 protein: CAWSRTSGGLNEQFF

V gene: TRBV5-6
J gene: TRBJ1-3
D gene: TRBD1
CDR3 protein: CASSWAGTVSSGNTIYF

V gene: TRBV5-1
J gene: TRBJ1-1
D gene: TRBD1
CDR3 protein: CASSLRQGSEAFF

V gene: TRBV5-6
J gene: TRBJ2-6
D gene: .
CDR3 protein: CASSDPTITGANVLTF

V gene: TRBV7-2
J gene: TRBJ1-5
D gene: TRBD1
CDR3 protein: CASSLAQGGNQPQHF

V gene: TRBV5-4
J gene: TRBJ1-2
D gene: .
CDR3 protein: CASSSVLQVSYGYTF

V gene: TRBV5-1
J gene: TRBJ2-3
D gene: .
CDR3 protein: CASSLPGPDTQYF

V gene: TRBV10-3
J gene: TRBJ1-4
D gene: .
CDR3 protein: CAIAGATNEKLFF

V gene: TRBV30
J gene: TRBJ1-2
D gene: TRBD1
CDR3 protein: CAWSVSVRTGNSHGYTF

V gene: TRBV14
J gene: TRBJ1-3
D gene: .
CDR3 protein: CASSLNSGNTIYF